The 4 T cell receptor beta chains presented below share a single source sample, sequenced in a study of identical twins. TCRdb itself ran the 5' RACE reads through MiXCR, one entry per CDR3 protein. The sample records 600,000 to 800,000 distinct CDR3 sequences, around 20% being singletons. These data are also associated with another study on T cells expressing NK-cell markers.

The sample consisted of PBMCs. Receptor source: a woman younger than 30 in good health.

This clonotype occurred a few times. The rearrangement uses TRBV12-3 or TRBV12-4 and TRBJ1-2; D is undetermined. V lost 3 bases to trimming and J lost 2 bases, with 13 bases between them. The length of the CDR3 is 15 residues. CDR3 residues: CASSFLDPRNYGYTF. DNA of the CDR3: TGTGCCAGCAGTTTTTTGGACCCCCGGAACTATGGCTACACCTTC.

There are a few counts of this clonotype. The gene calls are TRBV20-1 and TRBJ1-4, with a tentative D call TRBD1 (6 bases). Germline CDR1 is DFQATT and CDR2 is SNEGSKA (reference sequence). V was cut by 1 base and J by 7 bases, with 10 bases left in between. This CDR3 has 13 amino acids. CDR3 residues: CSARAGAPEKLFF. The CDR3 DNA reads TGCAGTGCTAGAGCAGGGGCTCCTGAAAAACTGTTTTTT.

This clonotype was found a few times. The CDR3 sequence: CASRPGTGSVYGYTF. CDR3 bases: TGTGCCAGCAGGCCTGGGACAGGCTCGGTCTATGGCTACACCTTC. The chain couples TRBV12-3 or TRBV12-4 to TRBJ1-2; 8 bases are a match to TRBD1. The V gene end was trimmed by 6 bases and the J gene end by 4 bases; junction bases not matched to a gene: 10. This CDR3 has 15 residues.

This clonotype has just a few counts. CDR3 loop: CASSPQGGAYEQYF. In DNA, the CDR3 is TGTGCCAGCAGCCCCCAGGGGGGGGCATACGAGCAGTACTTC. The chain joins TRBV7-2 to TRBJ2-7; D may correspond to TRBD1 or TRBD2 (7 bases each). Germline CDR1 is SGHTA and CDR2 is FQGNSA. Trimming took off 5 bases at V and 4 bases at J, with 15 bases between the two ends. The CDR3 has 14 residues. The variable domain in full, completed from reference TRBV7-2 and TRBJ2-7, reads GAGVSQSPSNKVTEKGKDVELRCDPISGHTALYWYRQSLGQGLEFLIYFQGNSAPDKSGLPSDRFSAERTGGSVSTLTIQRTQQEDSAVYLCASSPQGGAYEQYFGPGTRLTVT.